What follows are 14 T cell receptor beta chains derived from one specimen sequenced in a study of glioma-infiltrating T cells after dendritic cell vaccination. Using immunoSEQ multiplex PCR, the repertoire was profiled, and TCRdb retains in-frame clones only, with some absent. Of more than 45,000 clones in the sample, about 80% were seen once. The time point: after dendritic cell vaccination, including at tumor progression/relapse. Material: blood, obtained after dendritic cell vaccination. These receptors came from a human donor with glioblastoma.

The chain uses TRBV30 and TRBJ1-4, with 8 bases identical to TRBD1. V lost 3 bases, J lost 8 bases, and 11 bases stayed unmatched. The CDR3 length is 15 residues. From germline, CDR1 is GTSNPN and CDR2 SVGIG (reference sequence). CDR3 amino acids: CAWSLPTGASEKLFF. The DNA of the CDR3 is TGTGCCTGGAGCTTACCGACAGGGGCCAGCGAAAAACTGTTTTTT.

The chain employs TRBV4-1 and TRBJ1-1; D possibly corresponds to TRBD1 (5 bases). CDR1 is MGHRA and CDR2 is YSYEKL in the germline V gene. This CDR3 is built from 17 residues. Trimming took 4 bases from V and 5 from J, leaving 23 bases between them. The CDR3 DNA reads as TGCGCCAGCAGCCCTGGGGCGTGGGGTCGGCGTGGGACTGAAGCTTTCTTT. Its protein product is CASSPGAWGRRGTEAFF.

This chain joins TRBV18 and TRBJ2-3; no reliable D call. Trimming pared 5 bases from V and 4 bases from J, leaving 13 bases between. CDR1 is KGHSH, CDR2 LQKENI, per germline. There are 14 residues in the CDR3. The CDR3, as DNA: TGTGCCAGCTCATCGGCGATTGAGGCAGATACGCAGTATTTT. It translates to CASSSAIEADTQYF. Variable domain in full (rest from reference TRBV18 and TRBJ2-3): NAGVMQNPRHLVRRRGQEARLRCSPMKGHSHVYWYRQLPEEGLKFMVYLQKENIIDESGMPKERFSAEFPKEGPSILRIQQVVRGDSAAYFCASSSAIEADTQYFGPGTRLTVL.

The chain joins TRBV6-5 to TRBJ1-5, with D unresolved. Trimming cost V 0 bases and J 11 bases, with 14 bases left between them. This CDR3 is 14 amino acids long. Germline V gene data show CDR1 as MNHEY and CDR2 as SVGAGI. The CDR3 is CASSYSAPPAAQHF. In nucleotides, the CDR3 is TGTGCCAGCAGTTACTCCGCCCCCCCCGCAGCCCAGCATTTT.

The chain combines TRBV5-1 with TRBJ1-1; D call uncertain. With 2 bases removed from V and 0 bases from J, the gap between germline ends came to 8 bases. Per the germline V gene, CDR1 is SGHRS and CDR2 is YFSETQ. There are 14 residues in the CDR3. The CDR3 sequence: CASSLAGMNTEAFF. DNA for the CDR3: TGCGCCAGCAGCTTAGCAGGTATGAACACTGAAGCTTTCTTT.

This clone was counted a few times. The chain links TRBV25-1 to TRBJ1-4; tentatively, D is TRBD1 (5 bases). This CDR3 comprises 15 residues. The V gene's germline CDR1 is MGHDK and CDR2 SYGVNS. Trimming cost V 5 bases and J 4 bases, with 14 bases left between them. The CDR3 DNA is TGTGCCAGCAGTAGAACAGGCGATCATAATGAAAAACTGTTTTTT. It encodes CASSRTGDHNEKLFF.

This chain uses TRBV9 with TRBJ1-4; no reliable D call. V lost 0 bases to trimming and J lost 0 bases, with 9 bases between them. From germline, CDR1 is SGDLS and CDR2 YYNGEE. The CDR3 loop spans 16 amino acids. CDR3 nucleotide sequence: TGTGCCAGCAGCGTAGCTTGGGGAGCAACTAATGAAAAACTGTTTTTT. It encodes CASSVAWGATNEKLFF. The entire variable domain, with the rest obtained from reference TRBV9 and TRBJ1-4, is as follows: DSGVTQTPKHLITATGQRVTLRCSPRSGDLSVYWYQQSLDQGLQFLIQYYNGEERAKGNILERFSAQQFPDLHSELNLSSLELGDSALYFCASSVAWGATNEKLFFGSGTQLSVL.

Here the CDR3 reads CASSLAIGGAGETQYF. The CDR3 nucleotides read TGCGCCAGCAGCTTGGCCATCGGGGGGGCCGGTGAGACCCAGTACTTC. The chain uses TRBV5-1 and TRBJ2-5, with 8 bases aligning to TRBD2. From germline, CDR1 is SGHRS and CDR2 YFSETQ. The CDR3 has 16 amino acids. V was pared by 0 bases and J by 5 bases, with 9 bases of the junction left unmatched.

The J gene is TRBJ2-3, the V gene TRBV21-1; the DNA was not compared with TRBD2, the D call given in the table. TRBV21-1 is marked as a pseudogene. This CDR3 comprises 11 residues. CDR3 DNA: TGTGCCAGGGCCCACGGGGATACGCAGTATTTT. It yields the protein CARAHGDTQYF.

This clone was detected a few times. This chain joins TRBV13 and TRBJ2-7; 8 bases are shared with TRBD1. The V gene's germline CDR1 is PRHDT and CDR2 FYEKMQ (reference sequence). This CDR3 comprises 15 residues. J gave up 1 base and V 5 bases, and 7 bases lay outside the gene matches. The CDR3, as DNA: TGTGCCAGCAGCCAAGGACAGGGAATTTCCTACGAGCAGTACTTC. This gives the protein CASSQGQGISYEQYF.

Only one count was recorded for this clone. The V and J genes are TRBV7-2 and TRBJ2-7, with D unclear. Per germline, CDR1 SGHTA and CDR2 FQGNSA. The CDR3 is 14 residues long. Trimming took off 4 bases at V and 3 bases at J, with 13 bases between the two ends. The CDR3 DNA sequence: TGTGCCAGCAGCTCCTACGATTATGACTACGAGCAGTACTTC. Translating gives CASSSYDYDYEQYF.

The chain links TRBV4-1 to TRBJ2-7, with 9 bases fitting TRBD2. The CDR3 is 15 amino acids. Trimming removed 5 bases from V and 4 bases from J; junction bases left unmatched: 9. The germline V gene encodes CDR1 MGHRA and CDR2 YSYEKL. In DNA, the CDR3 is TGCGCCAGCAGCTCCCCGGTTAGCGGGAGTTACGAGCAGTACTTC. Translated: CASSSPVSGSYEQYF.

The chain combines TRBV29-1 with TRBJ1-2; D might be TRBD1 (6 bases). Germline-derived CDR1 and CDR2 are SQVTM and ANQGSEA. The CDR3 runs to 12 residues. Trimming took 3 bases from V and 2 from J, leaving 7 bases between them. Here the CDR3 reads CSVDQGNYGYTF. The CDR3 nucleotides read TGCAGCGTTGACCAGGGGAACTATGGCTACACCTTC.

This clone came up a few times. The chain uses TRBV27 and TRBJ1-3; 7 bases are a match to TRBD1. The germline V gene has CDR1 MNHEY and CDR2 SMNVEV (reference sequence). This CDR3 contains 14 residues. V gave up 5 bases and J gave up 3 bases; unmatched junction bases: 4. CDR3 DNA sequence: TGTGCCAGCAGTATAGGACAGGTTGGAAACACCATATATTTT. As protein: CASSIGQVGNTIYF.